The text below deals with one TCR beta chain. PCR used 60 Vbeta primers and 13 Jbeta primers. Data came from immunoSEQ multiplex PCR; TCRdb stores just in-frame clones and leaves some out. The profile shows 100,000 to 150,000 clones, 70% to 80% of them singletons. The data originate from a study of cytomegalovirus exposure and HLA in healthy donors. Study context: Within an early data release were about 80 million unique TCRs drawn from HLA-typed donors.

Sequencing used PBMCs. This clonotype was sampled from an older woman in good health and CMV-seronegative.

CDR3 region: CASSQVDRDTKGEKLFF. CDR3 DNA: TGCGCCAGCAGCCAAGTCGACCGGGACACTAAGGGGGAAAAACTGTTTTTT. The V and J genes are TRBV4-1 and TRBJ1-4; possible D gene TRBD1, 6 bases. Per germline, CDR1 MGHRA and CDR2 YSYEKL. The CDR3 is 17 residues long. Trimming took 1 base from V and 8 from J, leaving 20 bases between them.